These 2 T cell receptor beta chains share one sample of origin, sequenced in a study of vaccination and CD4 T cells after COVID-19 (dated by TCRdb to 2021 to 2024). The antigens of these receptors remain unknown. The treatment or condition label corresponds to: approximately 10-day PBMC culture with coronavirus spike peptide pools or control peptides (ViraFEST assay). Receptors were amplified or captured by PCR. Sequenced on an Illumina iSeq 100. TCR sequencing of DNA from cultured CD4+ T cells used the Oncomine TCR Beta short-read assay at the Johns Hopkins FTIC core. TCRdb passed the public sequencing reads through fastp at Q25 and MiXCR, retaining productive beta sequences. CDR3 protein sequences are deduplicated, and each keeps its most common genes and DNA. The sample table shows over 10,000 distinct CDR3 sequences, and under 35% are seen once. Around a third of the sample comes from the top ten.

Here the sequenced sample was CD4+ T cells from blood, cultured in vitro, taken before SARS-CoV-2 vaccination. Source of these receptors: a human donor who received a COVID-19 vaccine.

This clonotype has just a few counts. This chain links TRBV27 with TRBJ2-7, with D maybe TRBD2 (5 bases). The CDR3 spans 14 residues. Trimming took 6 bases from V and 2 from J, leaving 14 bases between them. Germline values: CDR1 MNHEY, CDR2 SMNVEV (reference sequence). In nucleotides, the CDR3 is TGTGCCAGCAGCCGGTCGTACGGGACCTACGAGCAGTACTTC. Its protein product is CASSRSYGTYEQYF.

This chain joins TRBV30 and TRBJ2-3, with D uncertain. CDR3 length: 11 amino acids. The V and J ends lost 1 base and 12 bases respectively, with 11 bases between them. Germline values: CDR1 GTSNPN, CDR2 SVGIG (reference sequence). Written as DNA, the CDR3 is TGTGCCTGGAGTGCTCCAAAACTCCAGTATTTT. Translated: CAWSAPKLQYF.